These T cell receptor beta chains were read from a single sample in a study of blood T cell repertoires in COVID-19. Clones were read by immunoSEQ multiplex PCR, and TCRdb kept only the in-frame ones, dropping some. This sample has a few hundred thousand clones; roughly 87% occur once, and the top ten carry 5% to 6%. The sequenced sample consisted of PBMCs or T cells enriched from blood (not recorded which). The receptors come from a woman between 45 and 60 years old who had recovered from COVID-19. CDR3s include the opening cysteine and the closing phenylalanine or tryptophan. A D gene is named only where the DNA matches it firmly. Only part of the rows carry a size: once, few, many, or a class if the clone is expanded.

v_call: TRBV19; j_call: TRBJ1-1; clone_size: -; d_call: TRBD1; cdr3_aa: CASSYKGAGNTEAFF; cdr3_nt: TGTGCCAGTAGTTATAAGGGGGCAGGTAATACTGAAGCTTTCTTT
v_call: TRBV4-2; j_call: TRBJ2-3; clone_size: -; d_call: TRBD2; cdr3_aa: CASSQDRLAGGDTDTQYF; cdr3_nt: TGTGCCAGCAGCCAAGACCGTTTAGCGGGAGGTGACACAGATACGCAGTATTTT
v_call: TRBV27; j_call: TRBJ1-5; clone_size: -; d_call: -; cdr3_aa: CASQVGSNQPQHF; cdr3_nt: TGTGCCAGCCAGGTGGGTAGCAATCAGCCCCAGCATTTT
v_call: TRBV19; j_call: TRBJ1-2; clone_size: -; d_call: -; cdr3_aa: CASSIPSGEAYGYTF; cdr3_nt: TGTGCCAGTAGTATCCCCAGTGGGGAGGCCTATGGCTACACCTTC
v_call: TRBV19; j_call: TRBJ2-6; clone_size: once; d_call: TRBD1; cdr3_aa: CASSIALQGAGANVLTF; cdr3_nt: TGTGCCAGTAGTATAGCCCTACAGGGGGCTGGGGCCAACGTCCTGACTTTC
v_call: TRBV4-1; j_call: TRBJ1-2; clone_size: -; d_call: TRBD1; cdr3_aa: CASSKLGQGASGYTF; cdr3_nt: TGCGCCAGCAGCAAACTGGGACAGGGGGCGTCTGGCTACACCTTC
v_call: TRBV9; j_call: TRBJ2-7; clone_size: -; d_call: TRBD1; cdr3_aa: CASSVGQAAVMQYF; cdr3_nt: TGTGCCAGCAGCGTCGGACAGGCCGCTGTGATGCAGTACTTC
v_call: TRBV20-1; j_call: TRBJ2-5; clone_size: -; d_call: -; cdr3_aa: CSASKGHIQETQYF; cdr3_nt: TGCAGTGCTAGTAAGGGACACATCCAAGAGACCCAGTACTTC
v_call: TRBV11-1; j_call: TRBJ2-5; clone_size: -; d_call: TRBD1; cdr3_aa: CASSLGRTGETQYF; cdr3_nt: TGTGCCAGCAGCTTAGGCAGGACAGGAGAGACCCAGTACTTC
v_call: TRBV19; j_call: TRBJ1-4; clone_size: -; d_call: TRBD1; cdr3_aa: CASSRQGPTNEKLFF; cdr3_nt: TGTGCCAGTAGCAGACAGGGACCAACTAATGAAAAACTGTTTTTT
v_call: TRBV2; j_call: TRBJ1-2; clone_size: -; d_call: TRBD1; cdr3_aa: CASCAGQGKGYTF; cdr3_nt: TGTGCCAGCTGTGCCGGACAGGGAAAAGGCTACACCTTC
v_call: TRBV4-3; j_call: TRBJ1-2; clone_size: -; d_call: -; cdr3_aa: CASSQVGFTDRPYGYTF; cdr3_nt: TGCGCCAGCAGCCAAGTTGGGTTCACAGATAGGCCCTATGGCTACACCTTC
v_call: TRBV7-2; j_call: TRBJ1-5; clone_size: -; d_call: -; cdr3_aa: CASSPAGKPQHF; cdr3_nt: TGTGCCAGCAGCCCTGCGGGTAAGCCCCAGCATTTT
v_call: TRBV5-1; j_call: TRBJ2-3; clone_size: -; d_call: -; cdr3_aa: CASSLAGESDTQYF; cdr3_nt: TGCGCCAGCAGCTTGGCCGGGGAGTCAGATACGCAGTATTTT
v_call: TRBV19; j_call: TRBJ1-6; clone_size: -; d_call: -; cdr3_aa: CASRLSRSYNSPLHF; cdr3_nt: TGTGCCAGTAGATTGAGTCGCTCCTATAATTCACCCCTCCACTTT
v_call: TRBV3-1/TRBV3-2; j_call: TRBJ1-2; clone_size: -; d_call: TRBD1; cdr3_aa: CASSRGGQVYGYTF; cdr3_nt: TGTGCCAGCAGTCGAGGGGGACAGGTCTATGGCTACACCTTC
v_call: TRBV29-1; j_call: TRBJ2-3; clone_size: -; d_call: TRBD1; cdr3_aa: CSVEDRRGTGGSDTQYF; cdr3_nt: TGCAGCGTTGAAGATCGTAGGGGGACAGGGGGATCAGATACGCAGTATTTT
v_call: TRBV9; j_call: TRBJ2-1; clone_size: -; d_call: -; cdr3_aa: CASSPETYNEQFF; cdr3_nt: TGTGCCAGCAGCCCAGAGACATACAATGAGCAGTTCTTC
v_call: TRBV7-2; j_call: TRBJ1-2; clone_size: -; d_call: TRBD1; cdr3_aa: CASSRAQGDGYTF; cdr3_nt: TGTGCCAGCAGCCGGGCGCAGGGGGATGGCTACACCTTC
v_call: TRBV27; j_call: TRBJ2-7; clone_size: -; d_call: TRBD1; cdr3_aa: CASSSRQGGLYEQYF; cdr3_nt: TGTGCCAGCAGTTCTAGACAGGGGGGCCTCTACGAGCAGTACTTC
v_call: TRBV19; j_call: TRBJ2-5; clone_size: -; d_call: TRBD1; cdr3_aa: CASSSGTGVIQETQYF; cdr3_nt: TGTGCCAGTAGTAGCGGGACAGGGGTGATCCAAGAGACCCAGTACTTC
v_call: TRBV11-3; j_call: TRBJ2-5; clone_size: -; d_call: TRBD1; cdr3_aa: CASSPGGAGETQYF; cdr3_nt: TGTGCCAGCAGCCCAGGGGGCGCGGGAGAGACCCAGTACTTC
v_call: TRBV4-1; j_call: TRBJ1-3; clone_size: few; d_call: -; cdr3_aa: CASSLRDFSSGNTIYF; cdr3_nt: TGCGCCAGCAGCCTAAGAGACTTCAGCTCTGGAAACACCATATATTTT
v_call: TRBV6-5; j_call: TRBJ2-1; clone_size: -; d_call: TRBD2; cdr3_aa: CATGTRVEQFF; cdr3_nt: TGTGCCACAGGGACTAGGGTTGAGCAGTTCTTC
v_call: TRBV30; j_call: TRBJ1-5; clone_size: -; d_call: -; cdr3_aa: CAWTPGQGQPQHF; cdr3_nt: TGTGCCTGGACACCCGGGCAGGGTCAGCCCCAGCATTTT
v_call: TRBV7-8; j_call: TRBJ1-5; clone_size: -; d_call: -; cdr3_aa: CASSLGGGRQPQHF; cdr3_nt: TGTGCCAGCAGCTTAGGGGGGGGCCGGCAGCCCCAGCATTTT
v_call: TRBV6-2/TRBV6-3; j_call: TRBJ1-2; clone_size: -; d_call: -; cdr3_aa: CASSPSYGYTF; cdr3_nt: TGTGCCAGCAGCCCCTCCTATGGCTACACCTTC
v_call: TRBV7-9; j_call: TRBJ1-1; clone_size: -; d_call: TRBD1; cdr3_aa: CVTTGTVVSEAFF; cdr3_nt: TGTGTAACCACGGGGACAGTTGTATCTGAAGCTTTCTTT
v_call: TRBV5-4; j_call: TRBJ1-2; clone_size: -; d_call: -; cdr3_aa: CASSLDPHSPRGGYTF; cdr3_nt: TGTGCCAGCAGCTTGGATCCCCACAGCCCCAGGGGAGGCTACACCTTC
v_call: TRBV18; j_call: TRBJ2-7; clone_size: -; d_call: TRBD1; cdr3_aa: CASSPLSQKGGIGGEQYF; cdr3_nt: TGTGCCAGCTCACCCCTAAGCCAGAAAGGGGGCATAGGTGGAGAGCAGTACTTC
v_call: TRBV6-2/TRBV6-3; j_call: TRBJ1-1; clone_size: -; d_call: -; cdr3_aa: CASSYNGEITEAFF; cdr3_nt: TGTGCCAGCAGTTACAACGGGGAAATTACTGAAGCTTTCTTT
v_call: TRBV7-2; j_call: TRBJ1-3; clone_size: -; d_call: TRBD1; cdr3_aa: CASSPRQGASGNTIYF; cdr3_nt: TGTGCCAGCAGCCCTCGACAGGGGGCATCTGGAAACACCATATATTTT
v_call: TRBV25-1; j_call: TRBJ2-3; clone_size: -; d_call: -; cdr3_aa: CASRTGSISSTDTQYF; cdr3_nt: TGTGCCAGCAGGACTGGGAGCATATCAAGCACAGATACGCAGTATTTT
v_call: TRBV7-2; j_call: TRBJ2-7; clone_size: -; d_call: -; cdr3_aa: CASSPTAIFYEQYF; cdr3_nt: TGTGCCAGCAGCCCCACTGCAATTTTCTACGAGCAGTACTTC
v_call: TRBV4-1; j_call: TRBJ1-4; clone_size: -; d_call: TRBD1; cdr3_aa: CASSQLWAGGGEKLFF; cdr3_nt: TGCGCCAGCAGCCAACTCTGGGCAGGGGGTGGTGAAAAACTGTTTTTT
v_call: TRBV6-5; j_call: TRBJ1-5; clone_size: few; d_call: -; cdr3_aa: CASSYAREVQPQHF; cdr3_nt: TGTGCCAGCAGTTACGCCAGGGAAGTCCAGCCCCAGCATTTT
v_call: TRBV19; j_call: TRBJ2-3; clone_size: once; d_call: TRBD2; cdr3_aa: CATRLAGNHTQYF; cdr3_nt: TGTGCCACCCGACTAGCGGGGAATCATACGCAGTATTTT
v_call: TRBV7-6; j_call: TRBJ2-2; clone_size: -; d_call: TRBD1; cdr3_aa: CASSTRTGGSGELFF; cdr3_nt: TGTGCCAGCAGCACCCGGACAGGGGGCTCCGGGGAGCTGTTTTTT
v_call: TRBV30; j_call: TRBJ1-5; clone_size: -; d_call: -; cdr3_aa: CAWSVQWGWQALPNQPQHF; cdr3_nt: TGTGCCTGGAGTGTACAATGGGGCTGGCAGGCCTTGCCTAATCAGCCCCAGCATTTT
v_call: TRBV6-6; j_call: TRBJ2-5; clone_size: once; d_call: -; cdr3_aa: CASSYGFWGEKETQYF; cdr3_nt: TGTGCCAGCAGTTACGGTTTCTGGGGGGAAAAAGAGACCCAGTACTTC
v_call: TRBV11-1; j_call: TRBJ2-1; clone_size: -; d_call: TRBD2; cdr3_aa: CASSHPGLVSYNEQFF; cdr3_nt: TGTGCCAGCAGCCACCCGGGACTAGTGTCGTACAATGAGCAGTTCTTC
v_call: TRBV5-8; j_call: TRBJ1-1; clone_size: -; d_call: -; cdr3_aa: CASSLARVWLDTWPIF; cdr3_nt: TGTGCCAGCAGCTTAGCCCGCGTGTGGTTGGACACATGGCCAATCTTT
v_call: TRBV19; j_call: TRBJ2-7; clone_size: -; d_call: -; cdr3_aa: CASSDTASYEQYF; cdr3_nt: TGTGCCAGTAGTGACACCGCCTCCTACGAGCAGTACTTC
v_call: TRBV4-3; j_call: TRBJ1-1; clone_size: -; d_call: -; cdr3_aa: CASSRAAGGENTEAFF; cdr3_nt: TGCGCCAGCAGCCGAGCTGCCGGGGGAGAGAACACTGAAGCTTTCTTT
v_call: TRBV19; j_call: TRBJ2-2; clone_size: -; d_call: TRBD2; cdr3_aa: CASSIKLAGGQSGELFF; cdr3_nt: TGTGCCAGTAGTATTAAACTAGCGGGAGGGCAGAGCGGGGAGCTGTTTTTT
v_call: TRBV12-5; j_call: TRBJ1-1; clone_size: -; d_call: -; cdr3_aa: CASGSQGNTEAFF; cdr3_nt: TGTGCTAGTGGTTCCCAGGGGAACACTGAAGCTTTCTTT
v_call: TRBV6-5; j_call: TRBJ1-1; clone_size: -; d_call: TRBD1; cdr3_aa: CASSRGSTEAFF; cdr3_nt: TGTGCCAGCAGCAGGGGGTCAACTGAAGCTTTCTTT
v_call: TRBV6-2/TRBV6-3; j_call: TRBJ1-1; clone_size: -; d_call: TRBD1; cdr3_aa: CASSAGTATEAFF; cdr3_nt: TGTGCCAGCAGTGCGGGGACAGCCACTGAAGCTTTCTTT
v_call: TRBV5-1; j_call: TRBJ1-3; clone_size: -; d_call: -; cdr3_aa: CASSLGTSSGNTIYF; cdr3_nt: TGCGCCAGCAGCCTGGGGACTAGCTCTGGAAACACCATATATTTT
v_call: TRBV6-5; j_call: TRBJ2-7; clone_size: few; d_call: TRBD1; cdr3_aa: CASRSGGTSYEQYF; cdr3_nt: TGTGCCAGCAGATCAGGGGGCACTTCCTACGAGCAGTACTTC